The source of this T cell receptor (beta chain) is a study of blood T cell repertoires in COVID-19. As processed by the authors: Estimation of nucleated cell counts relied on the amplification of reference gene primers. Produced via immunoSEQ multiplex PCR; TCRdb's table is partial and in-frame only. V, J and clone size were drawn from that table, and D and trimming were deduced from the DNA. The profile covers about 130,000 clones, with about 89% appearing a single time and under 4.5% taken by the ten largest. The CDR3 length is 15 residues. Germline V lookup: CDR1 SEHNR, CDR2 FQNEAQ (reference sequence). The V segment lost 7 bases and the J segment 0 bases; nucleotides outside the gene matches: 3.

V is TRBV7-9 and J is TRBJ2-3; 11 bases map to TRBD1. Input material: peripheral blood. The clonotype originates from a man in his fifties or sixties with COVID-19, enrolled during active disease. The CDR3 sequence is CASTRDRGSTDTQYF. The CDR3 nucleotides read TGTGCCAGCACCCGGGACAGGGGGAGCACAGATACGCAGTATTTT.